These 15 T cell receptor beta chains were sequenced from one sample in a study of blood T cell repertoires in COVID-19. Generated by immunoSEQ multiplex PCR, the TCRdb table keeps only in-frame clones and is missing some. The sample has under 30,000 clones; 60% to 80% are singletons. Sequencing input: peripheral blood. Receptors originate from a woman in her 70s with acute or convalescent COVID-19.

The V gene is TRBV19, the J gene TRBJ2-7, with 11 bases fitting TRBD1. The CDR3 consists of 16 residues. The trim removed 5 bases at V and 4 bases at J, leaving 10 bases unmatched. Germline V gene lookup returns CDR1 LNHDA and CDR2 SQIVND (reference sequence). CDR3 protein: CASSLPGTGGLYEQYF. The CDR3 DNA follows: TGTGCCAGTAGTCTCCCCGGGACAGGGGGTTTGTACGAGCAGTACTTC.

This clone was recorded a few times. In DNA, the CDR3 is TGTGCCTGGAGTGTCGGGACACCTGGCTACACCTTC. Translation gives CAWSVGTPGYTF. The chain is built from TRBV30 and TRBJ1-2, with D maybe TRBD1 (6 bases). V dropped 0 bases and J dropped 7 bases, with 9 bases sitting between them. This CDR3 region has 12 residues. Germline CDR1 GTSNPN, CDR2 SVGIG (reference sequence).

This sequence joins TRBV11-2 and TRBJ1-3; 9 bases map to TRBD1. The CDR3 covers 16 residues. The ends lost 4 bases at V and 0 bases at J; junction bases unmatched: 4. Per germline, CDR1 SGHAT and CDR2 FQNNGV. In nucleotides, the CDR3 is TGTGCCAGCAGCTGGGGACAGGGCAACTCTGGAAACACCATATATTTT. It translates to CASSWGQGNSGNTIYF. Supplemented by reference TRBV11-2 and TRBJ1-3, the full variable domain reads EAGVAQSPRYKIIEKRQSVAFWCNPISGHATLYWYQQILGQGPKLLIQFQNNGVVDDSQLPKDRFSAERLKGVDSTLKIQPAKLEDSAVYLCASSWGQGNSGNTIYFGEGSWLTVV.

This clone was picked up one time. The chain combines TRBV5-8 with TRBJ2-3; 9 bases line up with TRBD2. Germline CDR1 SGHTS, CDR2 YDEGEE. The CDR3 runs to 15 residues. Unmatched junction bases numbered 2, after V lost 2 bases and J lost 1 base. DNA for the CDR3: TGTGCCAGCAGCTTCATAGCGGGGGGCACAGATACGCAGTATTTT. Its protein product is CASSFIAGGTDTQYF.

The V call is TRBV28, the J call TRBJ2-5; D may be TRBD1 (5 bases). The CDR3 contains 15 residues. V lost 3 bases to trimming and J lost 5 bases, with 16 bases between them. CDR1 MDHEN and CDR2 SYDVKM come from the germline V gene. The CDR3 DNA reads TGTGCCAGCAGTTTGGACACCGTTCTTCGGGAGACCCAGTACTTC. Translating gives CASSLDTVLRETQYF.

This clone was detected only a few times. The CDR3 region has the DNA TGTGCCATCAGTGTGAGACTAGCGGGAGAGGACACCGGGGAGCTGTTTTTT. This codes for CAISVRLAGEDTGELFF. The chain is built from TRBV10-3 and TRBJ2-2, with 12 bases identical to TRBD2. The junction had 6 bases not matched to a gene; V was cut back by 4 bases and J by 3 bases. The CDR3 is 17 amino acids. Germline loops: CDR1 ENHRY, CDR2 SYGVKD.

The chain carries TRBV7-6 and TRBJ2-5, with 7 bases aligning to TRBD2. Per the germline V gene, CDR1 is SGHVS and CDR2 is FNYEAQ. The CDR3 is 15 residues long. Germline trimming cut 2 bases from V and 5 bases from J; bases unmatched to any gene: 8. The CDR3 DNA follows: TGTGCCAGCAGCTTAACGGCGGGAGTATGGGAGACCCAGTACTTC. It specifies CASSLTAGVWETQYF.

The chain employs TRBV2 and TRBJ2-5; no clear D. In germline, CDR1 is SNHLY, CDR2 FYNNEI. The CDR3 extends over 12 amino acids. Between the trimmed V and J ends, which lost 2 bases and 4 bases, there was a span of 5 bases. CDR3 nucleotides: TGTGCCAGCAGTGAATCGCGAGAGACCCAGTACTTC. This sequence encodes CASSESRETQYF.

This sequence joins TRBV19 and TRBJ2-1, with 11 positions matching TRBD1. With V trimmed by 4 bases and J by 4 bases, 3 bases remained unmatched. CDR1 LNHDA and CDR2 SQIVND come from the germline V gene (reference sequence). The CDR3 runs to 15 residues. CDR3 sequence (DNA): TGTGCCAGTAGTACAGGACAGGGGGCGTACAATGAGCAGTTCTTC. It specifies CASSTGQGAYNEQFF. Combining the CDR3 with reference TRBV19 and TRBJ2-1 gives the whole variable domain DGGITQSPKYLFRKEGQNVTLSCEQNLNHDAMYWYRQDPGQGLRLIYYSQIVNDFQKGDIAEGYSVSREKKESFPLTVTSAQKNPTAFYLCASSTGQGAYNEQFFGPGTRLTVL.

This clone was seen at least ten times. This chain joins TRBV7-2 and TRBJ2-7; 9 bases line up with TRBD2. The V and J ends lost 5 bases and 3 bases, in that order; junction bases with no gene match: 11. This CDR3 is built from 16 residues. Germline values: CDR1 SGHTA, CDR2 FQGNSA. The CDR3 nucleotides are TGTGCCAGCAGCCCAGACAGCGGGGGGCCGATCTACGAGCAGTACTTC. It translates to CASSPDSGGPIYEQYF.

This sequence joins TRBV27 and TRBJ2-7; 10 positions match TRBD1. The CDR3 contains 15 residues. Germline loops: CDR1 MNHEY, CDR2 SMNVEV (reference sequence). The V gene end was trimmed by 6 bases and the J gene end by 0 bases; junction bases not matched to a gene: 5. In DNA, the CDR3 is TGTGCCAGCAGACCGGGACAGGGGCCCTCCTACGAGCAGTACTTC. Protein: CASRPGQGPSYEQYF.

The chain has TRBV11-3 and TRBJ1-5; 10 nucleotides align to TRBD1. Germline lookup yields CDR1 SGHNT and CDR2 YENEEA. J lost 0 bases, V lost 7 bases, and 18 bases had no gene match. This CDR3 spans 20 amino acids. Written as DNA, the CDR3 is TGTGCCAGCATCTACTCATGGGTCCGGGACAGGGGATATAGCAATCAGCCCCAGCATTTT. Translation: CASIYSWVRDRGYSNQPQHF.

V is TRBV6-6 and J is TRBJ2-7, with 7 bases fitting TRBD1. The ends lost 6 bases at V and 3 bases at J; junction bases unmatched: 5. Germline V gives CDR1 MNHNY, CDR2 SVGAGI (reference sequence). The CDR3 runs to 13 residues. DNA of the CDR3: TGTGCCAGCAGCGAAAGACAGGGCTACGAGCAGTACTTC. Translating it yields CASSERQGYEQYF.

This chain connects TRBV30 to TRBJ1-3; maybe TRBD1 (6 bases). Germline V CDR1 and CDR2: GTSNPN, SVGIG (reference sequence). V was cut by 8 bases and J by 1 base, with 15 bases left in between. The CDR3 runs to 14 residues. CDR3 DNA sequence: TGTGCCCGAACAGGGACCCTGTCTGGAAACACCATATATTTT. It encodes CARTGTLSGNTIYF. Based on the CDR3 plus reference TRBV30 and TRBJ1-3, the full variable domain is SQTIHQWPATLVQPVGSPLSLECTVEGTSNPNLYWYRQAAGRGLQLLFYSVGIGQISSEVPQNLSASRPQDRQFILSSKKLLLSDSGFYLCARTGTLSGNTIYFGEGSWLTVV.

This chain uses TRBV7-2 with TRBJ2-7, with a tentative D call TRBD2 (5 bases). Trimming took off 7 bases at V and 4 bases at J, with 8 bases between the two ends. CDR1 and CDR2 from the germline V gene are SGHTA and FQGNSA. This CDR3 has 11 residues. The CDR3 DNA follows: TGTGCCAGCACCCCGGGGTACGAGCAGTACTTC. Translating gives CASTPGYEQYF.